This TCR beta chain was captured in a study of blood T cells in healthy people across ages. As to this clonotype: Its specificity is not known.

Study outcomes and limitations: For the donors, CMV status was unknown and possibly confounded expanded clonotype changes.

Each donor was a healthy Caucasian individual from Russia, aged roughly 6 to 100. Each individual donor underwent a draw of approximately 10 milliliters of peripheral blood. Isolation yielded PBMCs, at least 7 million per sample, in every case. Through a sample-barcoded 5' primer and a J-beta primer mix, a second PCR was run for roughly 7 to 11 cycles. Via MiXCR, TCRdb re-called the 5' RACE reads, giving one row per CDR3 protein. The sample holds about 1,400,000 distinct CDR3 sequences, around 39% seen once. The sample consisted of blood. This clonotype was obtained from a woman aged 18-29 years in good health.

The CDR3 sequence is CASRETSGKGTGELFF. CDR3 nucleotides: TGTGCCAGCAGAGAGACTAGCGGGAAAGGCACCGGGGAGCTGTTTTTT. The chain uses TRBV2 and TRBJ2-2, with 11 bases that match TRBD2. The CDR3 extends over 16 amino acids. CDR1 SNHLY and CDR2 FYNNEI come from the germline V gene. V trimming: 6 bases; J trimming: 4 bases; junction bases outside the gene matches: 7.